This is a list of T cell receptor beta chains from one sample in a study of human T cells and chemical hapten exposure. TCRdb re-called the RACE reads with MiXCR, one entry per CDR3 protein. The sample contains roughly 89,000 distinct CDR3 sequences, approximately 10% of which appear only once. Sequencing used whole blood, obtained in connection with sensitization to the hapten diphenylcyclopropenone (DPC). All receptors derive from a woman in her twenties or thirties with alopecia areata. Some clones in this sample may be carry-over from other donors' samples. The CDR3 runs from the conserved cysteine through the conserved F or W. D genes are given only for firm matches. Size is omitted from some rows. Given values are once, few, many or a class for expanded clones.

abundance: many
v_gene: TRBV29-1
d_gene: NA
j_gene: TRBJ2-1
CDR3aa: CSVRGAVGSPEQFF
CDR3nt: TGCAGCGTGCGGGGTGCGGTAGGGTCCCCTGAGCAGTTCTTC

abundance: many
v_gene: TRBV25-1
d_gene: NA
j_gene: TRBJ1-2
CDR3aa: CASRGMGTVDGYTF
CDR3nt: TGTGCCAGCAGGGGGATGGGAACAGTTGATGGCTACACCTTC

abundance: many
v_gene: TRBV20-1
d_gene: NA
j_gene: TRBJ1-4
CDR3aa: CSARPDTNEKLFF
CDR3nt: TGCAGTGCTAGACCCGATACTAATGAAAAACTGTTTTTT

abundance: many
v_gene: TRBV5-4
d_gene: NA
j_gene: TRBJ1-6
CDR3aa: CASSLVGKGSPLHF
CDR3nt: TGTGCCAGCAGCTTAGTGGGTAAGGGTTCACCCCTCCACTTT

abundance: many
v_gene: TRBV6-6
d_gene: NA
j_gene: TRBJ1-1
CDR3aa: CASSYGGPTEAFF
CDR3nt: TGTGCCAGCAGTTACGGGGGGCCCACTGAAGCTTTCTTT

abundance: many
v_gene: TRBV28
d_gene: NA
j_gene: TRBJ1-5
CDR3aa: CASSQVYGPQHF
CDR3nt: TGTGCCAGCAGTCAGGTTTATGGGCCCCAGCATTTT

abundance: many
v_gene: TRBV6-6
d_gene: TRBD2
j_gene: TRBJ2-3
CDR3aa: CASSYRLTSGTDTQYF
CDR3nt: TGTGCCAGCAGTTACAGGTTGACTAGCGGCACAGATACGCAGTATTTT

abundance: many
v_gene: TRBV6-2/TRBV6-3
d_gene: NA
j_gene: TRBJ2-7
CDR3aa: CASRPLDAIYEQYF
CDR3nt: TGTGCCAGCAGACCTTTGGATGCCATCTACGAGCAGTACTTC

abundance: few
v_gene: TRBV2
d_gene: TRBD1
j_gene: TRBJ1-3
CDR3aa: CASRGVGQGSSGNTIYF
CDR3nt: TGTGCCAGCAGAGGCGTTGGACAGGGAAGCTCTGGAAACACCATATATTTT

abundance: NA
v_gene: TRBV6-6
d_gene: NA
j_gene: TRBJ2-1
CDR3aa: CASSSPGVNNEQFF
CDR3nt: TGTGCCAGCAGTTCCCCGGGGGTAAACAATGAGCAGTTCTTC

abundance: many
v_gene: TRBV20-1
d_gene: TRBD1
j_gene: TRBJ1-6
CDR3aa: CSATRDRRRSPLHF
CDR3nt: TGCAGTGCCACCCGGGACAGGCGTAGATCACCCCTCCACTTT

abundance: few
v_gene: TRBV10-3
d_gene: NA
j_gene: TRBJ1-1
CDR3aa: CAISEPGYTEAFF
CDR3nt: TGTGCCATCAGTGAGCCAGGGTACACCGAAGCTTTCTTT

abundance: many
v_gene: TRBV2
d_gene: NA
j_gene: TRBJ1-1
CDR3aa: CASTRGRTEAFF
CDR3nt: TGTGCCAGCACCAGGGGTCGAACTGAAGCTTTCTTT

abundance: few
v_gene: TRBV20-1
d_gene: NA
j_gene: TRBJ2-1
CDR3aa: CSARDRGPNEQFF
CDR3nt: TGCAGTGCTAGAGATAGAGGGCCCAATGAGCAGTTCTTC

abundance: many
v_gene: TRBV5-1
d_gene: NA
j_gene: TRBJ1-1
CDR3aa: CASSLVLNTEAFF
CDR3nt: TGCGCCAGCAGCTTGGTGCTGAACACTGAAGCTTTCTTT

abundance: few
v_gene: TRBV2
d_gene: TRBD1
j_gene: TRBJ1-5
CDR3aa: CASCRQGKGSNQPQHF
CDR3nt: TGTGCCAGCTGCCGACAGGGGAAAGGGAGCAATCAGCCCCAGCATTTT

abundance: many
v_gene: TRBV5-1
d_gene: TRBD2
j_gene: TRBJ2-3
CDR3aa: CASSRTSGDADTQYF
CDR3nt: TGCGCCAGCAGCCGGACTAGCGGGGACGCAGATACGCAGTATTTT